In its sample, the clone carrying this T cell receptor (beta chain) was seen a few times. Antigen specificity is unknown. At one of its ends the junction is not consistent with the germline gene, which may arise from a read error. Expressed TCRB transcripts were sequenced after all isolated RNA was converted to cDNA. Produced via immunoSEQ multiplex PCR; TCRdb's table is partial and in-frame only. This sample has around 130,000 clones, with around 8.8% found just once. CDR3 size: 14 residues. Germline assignment: CDR1 SGHRS and CDR2 YFSETQ. The entry originates in a study of beta chain features in type 1 diabetes. The authors obtained over 95% purity in all sorted populations. General study findings and limits: Within each of all four CD4+ subsets, Type 1 diabetes patients had TCRB CDR3s that were moderately but significantly shorter. Resolution of whether HLA type affects TCRB rearrangement was not achieved here.

The receptor comes from a man aged 30 to 45 with type 1 diabetes. The rearrangement uses TRBV5-1 and TRBJ1-2, with 8 bases that match TRBD1. Specimen: central memory CD4+ T cells from blood. The CDR3 loop is CASSLEGQDYRYTF. As DNA, the CDR3 is TGCGCCAGCAGCTTGGAGGGACAGGACTATCGCTACACCTTC.